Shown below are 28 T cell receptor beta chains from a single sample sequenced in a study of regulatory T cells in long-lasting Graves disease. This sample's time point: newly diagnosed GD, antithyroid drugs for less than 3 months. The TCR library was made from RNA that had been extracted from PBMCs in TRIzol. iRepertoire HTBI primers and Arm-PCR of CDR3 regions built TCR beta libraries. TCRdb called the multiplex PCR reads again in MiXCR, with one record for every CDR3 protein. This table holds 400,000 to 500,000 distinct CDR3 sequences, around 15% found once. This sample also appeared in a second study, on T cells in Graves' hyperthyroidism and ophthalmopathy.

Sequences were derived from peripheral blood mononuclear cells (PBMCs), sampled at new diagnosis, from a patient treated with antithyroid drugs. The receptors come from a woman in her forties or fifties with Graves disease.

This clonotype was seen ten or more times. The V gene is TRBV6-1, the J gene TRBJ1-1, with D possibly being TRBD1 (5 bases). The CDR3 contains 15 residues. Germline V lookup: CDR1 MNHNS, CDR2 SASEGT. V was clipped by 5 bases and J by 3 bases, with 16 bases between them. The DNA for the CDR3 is TGTGCCAGCAGTCCCGGTCAAGGGGCGGACACTGAAGCTTTCTTT. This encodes CASSPGQGADTEAFF.

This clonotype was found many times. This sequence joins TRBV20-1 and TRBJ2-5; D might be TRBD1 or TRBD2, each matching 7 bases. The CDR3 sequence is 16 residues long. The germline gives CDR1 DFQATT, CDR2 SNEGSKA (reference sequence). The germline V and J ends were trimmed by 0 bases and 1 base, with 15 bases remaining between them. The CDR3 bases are TGCAGTGCTAGAGATTGGGGCAGGGGGGGCCAAGAGACCCAGTACTTC. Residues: CSARDWGRGGQETQYF.

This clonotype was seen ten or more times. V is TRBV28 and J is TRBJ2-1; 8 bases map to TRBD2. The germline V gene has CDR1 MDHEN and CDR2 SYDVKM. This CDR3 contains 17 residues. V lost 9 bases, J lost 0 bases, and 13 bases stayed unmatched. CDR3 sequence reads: CASSRGISGNSYNEQFF. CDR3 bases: TGTGCCAGTTCCCGTGGTATTAGCGGGAACTCCTACAATGAGCAGTTCTTC.

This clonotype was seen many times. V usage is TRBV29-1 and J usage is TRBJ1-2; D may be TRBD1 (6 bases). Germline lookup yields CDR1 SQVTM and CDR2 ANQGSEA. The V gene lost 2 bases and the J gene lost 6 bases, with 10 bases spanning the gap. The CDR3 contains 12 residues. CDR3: CSVELGANGYTF. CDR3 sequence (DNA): TGCAGCGTTGAATTGGGGGCAAATGGCTACACCTTC. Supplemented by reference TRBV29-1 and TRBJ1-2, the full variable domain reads SAVISQKPSRDICQRGTSLTIQCQVDSQVTMMFWYRQQPGQSLTLIATANQGSEATYESGFVIDKFPISRPNLTFSTLTVSNMSPEDSSIYLCSVELGANGYTFGSGTRLTVV.

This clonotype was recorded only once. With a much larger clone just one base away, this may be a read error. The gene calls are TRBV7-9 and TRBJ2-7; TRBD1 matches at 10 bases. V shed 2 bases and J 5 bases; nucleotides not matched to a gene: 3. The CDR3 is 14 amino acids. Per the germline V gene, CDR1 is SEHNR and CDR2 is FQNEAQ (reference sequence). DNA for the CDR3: TGTGCCAGCAGCTTACAGGACAGGGGGAACGAGCAGTACTTC. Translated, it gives CASSLQDRGNEQYF.

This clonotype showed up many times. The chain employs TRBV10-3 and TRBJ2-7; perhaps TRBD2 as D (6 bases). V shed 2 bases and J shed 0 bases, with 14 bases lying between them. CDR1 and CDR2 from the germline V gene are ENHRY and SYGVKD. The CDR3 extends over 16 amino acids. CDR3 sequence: CAISELPDGSSYEQYF. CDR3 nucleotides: TGTGCCATCAGTGAGCTACCTGACGGGAGCTCCTACGAGCAGTACTTC.

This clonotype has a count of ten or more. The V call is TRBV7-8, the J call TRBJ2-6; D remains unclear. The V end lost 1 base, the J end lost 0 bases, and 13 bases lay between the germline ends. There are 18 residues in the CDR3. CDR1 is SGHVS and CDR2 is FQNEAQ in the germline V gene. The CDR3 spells CASSLEVGRSSGANVLTF. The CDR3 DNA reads TGTGCCAGCAGCTTAGAGGTCGGCAGGTCCTCTGGGGCCAACGTCCTGACTTTC.

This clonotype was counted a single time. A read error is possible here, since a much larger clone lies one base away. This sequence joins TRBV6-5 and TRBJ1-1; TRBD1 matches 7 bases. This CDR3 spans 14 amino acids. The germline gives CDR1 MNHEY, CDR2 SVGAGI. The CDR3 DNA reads TGTGCCAGCAGTTACTCGGGGACAGCTACTGGAGCTTTCTTT. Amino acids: CASSYSGTATGAFF.

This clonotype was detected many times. The CDR3 DNA reads TGTGCCGTGGGACGCACCTCGGGGCAGCCCCAGCATTTT. This gives the protein CAVGRTSGQPQHF. This rearrangement joins TRBV10-3 to TRBJ1-5, with a weak D call TRBD1 (5 bases). V lost 11 bases to trimming and J lost 7 bases, with 18 bases between them. This CDR3 comprises 13 residues. The germline V gene has CDR1 ENHRY and CDR2 SYGVKD.

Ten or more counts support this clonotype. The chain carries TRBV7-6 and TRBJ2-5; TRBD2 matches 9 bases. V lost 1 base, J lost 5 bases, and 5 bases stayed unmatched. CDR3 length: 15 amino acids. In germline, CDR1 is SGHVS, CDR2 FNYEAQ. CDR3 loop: CASSLGGREGETQYF. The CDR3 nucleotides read TGTGCCAGCAGCTTAGGAGGGCGGGAGGGGGAGACCCAGTACTTC.

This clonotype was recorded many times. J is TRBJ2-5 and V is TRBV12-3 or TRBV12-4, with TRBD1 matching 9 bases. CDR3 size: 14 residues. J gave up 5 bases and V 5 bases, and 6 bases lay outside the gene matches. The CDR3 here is CASSGQGPGETQYF. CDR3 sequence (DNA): TGTGCCAGCAGTGGACAGGGGCCGGGGGAGACCCAGTACTTC.

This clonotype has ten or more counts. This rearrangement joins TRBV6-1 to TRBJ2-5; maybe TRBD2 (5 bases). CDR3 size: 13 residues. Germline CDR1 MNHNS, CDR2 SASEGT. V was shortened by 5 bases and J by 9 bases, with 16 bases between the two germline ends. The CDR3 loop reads CASSTSGWGAQYF. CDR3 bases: TGTGCCAGCAGTACAAGCGGCTGGGGAGCCCAGTACTTC.

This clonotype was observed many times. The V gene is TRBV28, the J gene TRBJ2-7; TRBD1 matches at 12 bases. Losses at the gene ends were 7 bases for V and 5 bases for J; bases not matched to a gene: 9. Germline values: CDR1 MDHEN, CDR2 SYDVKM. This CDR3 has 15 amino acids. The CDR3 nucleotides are TGTGCCAGCACCTCATTCAGGGACAGGGGGCACGAGCAGTACTTC. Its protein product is CASTSFRDRGHEQYF.

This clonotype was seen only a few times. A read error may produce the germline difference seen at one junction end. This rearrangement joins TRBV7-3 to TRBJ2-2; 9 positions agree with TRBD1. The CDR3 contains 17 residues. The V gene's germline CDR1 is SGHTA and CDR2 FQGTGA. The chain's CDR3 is CASSPRTPGQGTGELSF. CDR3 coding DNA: TGTGCCAGCAGCCCCCGTACACCGGGACAGGGCACCGGGGAGCTGTCTTTT.

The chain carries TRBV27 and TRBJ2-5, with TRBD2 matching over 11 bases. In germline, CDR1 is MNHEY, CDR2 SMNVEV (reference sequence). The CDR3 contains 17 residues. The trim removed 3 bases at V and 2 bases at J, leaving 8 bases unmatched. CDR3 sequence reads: CASSLAGTSGTQETQYF. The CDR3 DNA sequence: TGTGCCAGCAGTTTGGCCGGGACTAGCGGAACACAAGAGACCCAGTACTTC.

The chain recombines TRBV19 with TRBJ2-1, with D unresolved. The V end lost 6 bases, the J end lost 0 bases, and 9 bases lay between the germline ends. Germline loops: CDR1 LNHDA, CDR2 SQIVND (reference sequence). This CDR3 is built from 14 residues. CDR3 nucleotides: TGTGCCAGTAGAAATCCGAGCTCCTACAATGAGCAGTTCTTC. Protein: CASRNPSSYNEQFF.

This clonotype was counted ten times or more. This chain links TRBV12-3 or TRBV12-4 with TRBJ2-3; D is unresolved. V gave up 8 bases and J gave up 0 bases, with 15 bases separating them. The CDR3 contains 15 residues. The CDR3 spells CASGVTPGSTDTQYF. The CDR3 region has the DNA TGTGCCAGCGGGGTCACTCCCGGGAGCACAGATACGCAGTATTTT.

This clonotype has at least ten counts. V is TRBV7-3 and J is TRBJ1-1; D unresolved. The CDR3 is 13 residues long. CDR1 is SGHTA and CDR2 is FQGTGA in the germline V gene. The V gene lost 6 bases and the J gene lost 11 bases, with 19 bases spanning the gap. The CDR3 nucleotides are TGTGCCAGCAGTTGGGATGCAGGTCGACGGGCTTTCTTT. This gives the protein CASSWDAGRRAFF.

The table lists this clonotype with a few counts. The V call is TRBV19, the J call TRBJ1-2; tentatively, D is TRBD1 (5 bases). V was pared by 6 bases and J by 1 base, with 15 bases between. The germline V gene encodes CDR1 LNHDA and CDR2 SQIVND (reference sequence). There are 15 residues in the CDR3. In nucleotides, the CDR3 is TGTGCCAGTAGGGAAAGACAGACTCATAACTATGGCTACACCTTC. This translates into CASRERQTHNYGYTF.

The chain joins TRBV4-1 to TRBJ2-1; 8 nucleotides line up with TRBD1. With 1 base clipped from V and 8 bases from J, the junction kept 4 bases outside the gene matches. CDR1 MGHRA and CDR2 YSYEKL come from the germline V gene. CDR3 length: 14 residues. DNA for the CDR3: TGCGCCAGCAGCCAAGGGACAGGGTTCGATGAGCAGTTCTTC. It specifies CASSQGTGFDEQFF.

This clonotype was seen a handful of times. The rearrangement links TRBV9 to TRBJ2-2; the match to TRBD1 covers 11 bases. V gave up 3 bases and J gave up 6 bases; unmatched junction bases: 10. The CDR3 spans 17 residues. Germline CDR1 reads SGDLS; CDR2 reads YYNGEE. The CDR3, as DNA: TGTGCCAGCAGCGGAGGACAGGGGGCCCGGAGCGCCGGGGAGCTGTTTTTT. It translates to CASSGGQGARSAGELFF.

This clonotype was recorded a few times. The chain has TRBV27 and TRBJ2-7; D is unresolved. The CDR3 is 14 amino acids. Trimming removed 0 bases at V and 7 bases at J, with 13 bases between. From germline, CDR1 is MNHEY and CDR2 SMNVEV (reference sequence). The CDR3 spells CASSLSPAEREQYF. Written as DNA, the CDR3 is TGTGCCAGCAGTTTATCGCCCGCGGAGAGGGAGCAGTACTTC.

This CDR3 is CSASGGGGSGANVLTF. DNA of the CDR3: TGCAGTGCTAGTGGAGGGGGCGGCTCTGGGGCCAACGTCCTGACTTTC. This chain connects TRBV20-1 to TRBJ2-6; possible D gene TRBD1, 7 bases. Germline CDR1 DFQATT, CDR2 SNEGSKA (reference sequence). The CDR3 spans 16 residues. V dropped 3 bases and J dropped 0 bases, with 12 bases sitting between them.

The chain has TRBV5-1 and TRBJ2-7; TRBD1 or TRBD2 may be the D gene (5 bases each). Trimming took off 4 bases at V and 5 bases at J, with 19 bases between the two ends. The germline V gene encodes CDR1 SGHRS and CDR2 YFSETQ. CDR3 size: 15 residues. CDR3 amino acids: CASSTTTSLGDEQYF. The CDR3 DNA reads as TGCGCCAGCAGCACTACCACGTCCCTGGGGGACGAGCAGTACTTC.

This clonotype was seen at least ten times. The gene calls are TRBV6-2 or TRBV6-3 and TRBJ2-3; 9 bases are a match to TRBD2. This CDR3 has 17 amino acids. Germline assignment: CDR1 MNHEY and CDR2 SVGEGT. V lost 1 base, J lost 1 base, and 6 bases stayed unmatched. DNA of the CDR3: TGTGCCAGCAGTTACTTCCCAGCGGGAGGAGGCACAGATACGCAGTATTTT. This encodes CASSYFPAGGGTDTQYF.

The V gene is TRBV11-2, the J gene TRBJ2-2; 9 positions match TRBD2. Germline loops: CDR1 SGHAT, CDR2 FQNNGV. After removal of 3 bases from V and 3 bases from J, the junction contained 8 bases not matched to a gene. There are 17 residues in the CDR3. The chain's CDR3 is CASSLSREGLDTGELFF. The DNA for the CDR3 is TGTGCCAGCAGCTTGTCGCGGGAGGGCCTAGACACCGGGGAGCTGTTTTTT.

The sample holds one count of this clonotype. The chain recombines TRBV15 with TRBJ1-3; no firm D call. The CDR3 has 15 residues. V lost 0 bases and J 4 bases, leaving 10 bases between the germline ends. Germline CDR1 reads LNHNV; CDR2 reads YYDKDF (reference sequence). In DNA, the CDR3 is TGTGCCACCAGCAGAGATCGGGCCGGCGGAAACACCATATATTTT. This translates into CATSRDRAGGNTIYF.

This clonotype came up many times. In DNA form, the CDR3 reads TGTGCCAGCAGTTTTGCAGGAAACTACAATGAGCAGTTCTTC. Amino acids: CASSFAGNYNEQFF. The gene calls are TRBV12-3 or TRBV12-4 and TRBJ2-1; D remains ambiguous. Deletions cut 3 bases from V and 3 bases from J, with 9 bases between. The CDR3 runs 14 residues.